The source of this T cell receptor (beta chain) is a study of cytomegalovirus exposure and HLA in healthy donors. The CDR3 has 15 residues. Trimming took off 1 base at V and 0 bases at J, with 11 bases between the two ends. The germline CDR1 and CDR2 sequences are SGHRS and YFSETQ. Researchers ran the PCR with 60 Vbeta and 13 Jbeta primers. The assay was immunoSEQ multiplex PCR, and TCRdb's table has in-frame clones only and misses some. The data hold 150,000 to 200,000 clones, with about 81% observed a single time. The TCR comes from a woman between 18 and 29 years old in good health and CMV-seropositive. Sequenced input: PBMCs. The J gene is TRBJ2-7, the V gene TRBV5-1, with D perhaps matching TRBD2 (5 bases). The CDR3: CASSLRADFSYEQYF. As DNA, the CDR3 is TGCGCCAGCAGCTTGCGAGCGGACTTCTCCTACGAGCAGTACTTC.